This T cell receptor beta chain was obtained from a study of T cell responses to AZD1222 COVID-19 vaccine. Study-wide results and caveats: Compared with day 0, the breadth and depth of the Spike-specific TCR repertoire rose significantly after two doses of AZD1222. Regions 160-218 and 743-854 dominated among vaccine-associated CD4 TCRs spanning spike. Most donors were white British, females outnumbered males, and clonal diversity was possibly underestimated.

TCRdb keeps only in-frame clones here, not all; method: immunoSEQ multiplex PCR. The data hold 95,000 or so clones, with approximately 91% observed a single time. In regard to this clone: Its target is unknown.

This CDR3 comprises 15 residues. CDR1 ENHRY and CDR2 SYGVKD come from the germline V gene. V was clipped by 3 bases and J by 2 bases, with 12 bases between them. The TCR sequence derives from an adult who received the AZD1222 COVID-19 vaccine. This chain uses TRBV10-3 with TRBJ2-3, with D perhaps TRBD2 (7 bases). The specimen was peripheral blood, collected 28 days after the second AZD1222 dose. DNA for the CDR3: TGTGCCATCAGTGAAAGGGGGGGAAACACAGATACGCAGTATTTT. It codes for CAISERGGNTDTQYF.